These 14 T cell receptor beta chains came from one sample sequenced in a study of CD8 T cells in ankylosing spondylitis. Study findings and constraints: Ankylosing spondylitis blood seemed to carry a telltale TCR beta motif made of about 8 highly homologous variants.

TCRdb re-called the 5' RACE reads through MiXCR, storing one row per CDR3 protein. The sample shows approximately 540,000 distinct CDR3 sequences, 9.5% to 15% of them seen only once. These receptors are not linked to any known antigen. Specimen: blood, either unsorted or a sorted T cell fraction (not recorded which). The source is a male donor with ankylosing spondylitis.

This clonotype was seen a few times. V gene TRBV5-1 combines with J gene TRBJ2-2; 10 positions match TRBD1. The CDR3 totals 16 residues. J lost 2 bases, V lost 3 bases, and 4 bases had no gene match. Germline CDR1 reads SGHRS; CDR2 reads YFSETQ. CDR3 DNA: TGCGCCAGCAGCTCCGGGACAGGGGTAAACACCGGGGAGCTGTTTTTT. Translating gives CASSSGTGVNTGELFF.

The chain carries TRBV10-3 and TRBJ2-3; 12 nucleotides agree with TRBD1. Trimming at V came to 0 bases and at J to 4 bases, leaving 2 bases not matched to a gene. The CDR3 runs to 16 residues. CDR1 and CDR2 from the germline V gene are ENHRY and SYGVKD. CDR3 region: CAISESGQGAADTQYF. For the CDR3, the DNA is TGTGCCATCAGTGAGTCGGGACAGGGGGCGGCAGATACGCAGTATTTT.

There are a few counts of this clonotype. The chain uses TRBV4-2 and TRBJ2-3; D not resolved. The CDR3 contains 16 residues. With 1 base removed from V and 0 bases from J, the gap between germline ends came to 11 bases. CDR1 and CDR2 from the germline V gene are LGHNA and YNFKEQ. CDR3 loop: CASSQVTTPSTDTQYF. The CDR3 DNA sequence: TGTGCCAGCAGCCAAGTGACCACCCCTAGCACAGATACGCAGTATTTT.

The gene calls are TRBV20-1 and TRBJ2-7; TRBD2 matches at 7 bases. CDR1 and CDR2 (germline): DFQATT, SNEGSKA (reference sequence). The junction had 11 bases not matched to a gene; V was cut back by 3 bases and J by 3 bases. The CDR3 is made up of 15 amino acids. The CDR3 loop is CSARWPGLSYYEQYF. In nucleotides, the CDR3 is TGCAGTGCTAGGTGGCCGGGACTAAGTTACTACGAGCAGTACTTC.

The chain joins TRBV29-1 to TRBJ1-3; D remains ambiguous. V lost 6 bases and J lost 6, with 15 bases in between. The CDR3 is 13 residues long. CDR1 SQVTM and CDR2 ANQGSEA come from the germline V gene. The CDR3 nucleotides read TGCAGCGTATTGACCTCGGGAGAAAACACCATATATTTT. The encoded protein is CSVLTSGENTIYF.

This clonotype has ten or more counts. The chain links TRBV2 to TRBJ2-4; 10 bases align to TRBD1. The ends lost 6 bases at V and 5 bases at J; junction bases unmatched: 4. CDR1 and CDR2 from the germline V gene are SNHLY and FYNNEI. The CDR3 has 14 amino acids. The CDR3 loop reads CASSSGTGENIQYF. CDR3 in DNA: TGTGCCAGCAGCTCGGGGACAGGGGAAAACATTCAGTACTTC. The full variable domain, its missing parts supplied by reference TRBV2 and TRBJ2-4, is EPEVTQTPSHQVTQMGQEVILRCVPISNHLYFYWYRQILGQKVEFLVSFYNNEISEKSEIFDDQFSVERPDGSNFTLKIRSTKLEDSAMYFCASSSGTGENIQYFGAGTRLSVL.

V and J are TRBV20-1 and TRBJ2-5, with 13 positions matching TRBD2. V shed 6 bases, J shed 0 bases, and the junction held 4 bases outside the gene matches. There are 15 residues in the CDR3. Germline-derived CDR1 and CDR2 are DFQATT and SNEGSKA (reference sequence). CDR3 amino acids: CSASGTSGDQETQYF. The CDR3 region has the DNA TGCAGTGCCTCCGGGACTAGCGGGGACCAAGAGACCCAGTACTTC.

The table lists this clonotype with a few counts. The rearrangement joins TRBV15 to TRBJ2-1; weak D call: TRBD1 (6 bases). Deletions cut 4 bases from V and 6 bases from J, with 13 bases between. Per germline, CDR1 LNHNV and CDR2 YYDKDF (reference sequence). The length of the CDR3 is 14 residues. As DNA, the CDR3 is TGTGCCACCAGCATCGGACGAGGGGGCAATGAGCAGTTCTTC. Its protein is CATSIGRGGNEQFF.

This clonotype has a handful of counts. The chain has TRBV24-1 and TRBJ2-1, with D perhaps TRBD1 or TRBD2 (5 bases each). The V and J ends lost 5 bases and 6 bases respectively, with 7 bases between them. The CDR3 length is 12 residues. CDR1 KGHDR and CDR2 SFDVKD come from the germline V gene. The CDR3 nucleotides are TGTGCCACCAGTGGGGACGGCAATGAGCAGTTCTTC. Encoded protein: CATSGDGNEQFF.

The genes are TRBV12-3 or TRBV12-4 and TRBJ2-7, with TRBD2 matching 11 bases. The CDR3 is made up of 15 amino acids. V dropped 4 bases and J dropped 5; count of bases not matched to a gene: 7. In DNA form, the CDR3 reads TGTGCCAGCAGTTCTGGACTAGCGGGTTACGACGAGCAGTACTTC. It encodes CASSSGLAGYDEQYF.

This clonotype was counted at least ten times. The rearrangement links TRBV11-3 to TRBJ2-2; the match to TRBD2 covers 7 bases. Germline CDR1 SGHNT, CDR2 YENEEA. Unmatched junction bases numbered 19, after V lost 5 bases and J lost 16 bases. The CDR3 loop spans 15 amino acids. CDR3: CASSARTSPIVGPFF. The CDR3 DNA sequence: TGTGCCAGCAGCGCGAGGACTAGTCCAATAGTGGGGCCGTTTTTT.

Only a few counts were recorded for this clonotype. The CDR3 sequence is CASRKTGGHEQYV. The CDR3 DNA is TGTGCCAGCAGGAAGACAGGGGGCCACGAGCAGTACGTC. The chain uses TRBV6-1 and TRBJ2-7; TRBD1 matches at 10 bases. The CDR3 extends over 13 amino acids. V trimming: 6 bases; J trimming: 5 bases; junction bases outside the gene matches: 4. Germline values: CDR1 MNHNS, CDR2 SASEGT.

The J gene is TRBJ2-3, the V gene TRBV20-1; 10 nucleotides align to TRBD2. The CDR3 runs to 14 residues. Trimming removed 3 bases from V and 6 bases from J; junction bases left unmatched: 6. From germline, CDR1 is DFQATT and CDR2 SNEGSKA (reference sequence). The DNA of the CDR3 is TGCAGTGCTAGTACTAGCGGGGTCCGGGATACGCAGTATTTT. Translating gives CSASTSGVRDTQYF.

The chain combines TRBV3-1 with TRBJ1-2; no definite D call. This CDR3 spans 15 amino acids. Germline V gene lookup returns CDR1 LGHDT and CDR2 YNNKEL (reference sequence). The V and J ends lost 1 base and 2 bases respectively, with 11 bases between them. The chain's CDR3 is CASSQAGKFNYGYTF. CDR3 sequence (DNA): TGTGCCAGCAGCCAAGCGGGGAAGTTCAACTATGGCTACACCTTC.